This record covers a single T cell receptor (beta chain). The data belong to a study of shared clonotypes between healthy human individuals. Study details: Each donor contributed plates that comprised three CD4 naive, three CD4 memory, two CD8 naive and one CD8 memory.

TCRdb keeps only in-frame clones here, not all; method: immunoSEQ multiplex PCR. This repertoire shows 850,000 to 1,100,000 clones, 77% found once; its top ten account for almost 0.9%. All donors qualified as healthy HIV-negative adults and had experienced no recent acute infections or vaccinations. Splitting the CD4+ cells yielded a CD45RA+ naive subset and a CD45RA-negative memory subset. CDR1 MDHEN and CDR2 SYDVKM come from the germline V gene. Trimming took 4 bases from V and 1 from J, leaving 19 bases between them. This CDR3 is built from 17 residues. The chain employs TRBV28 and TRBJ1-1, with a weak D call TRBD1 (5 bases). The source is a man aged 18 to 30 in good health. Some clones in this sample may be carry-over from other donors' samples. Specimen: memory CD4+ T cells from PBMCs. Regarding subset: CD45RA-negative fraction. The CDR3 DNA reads TGTGCCAGCAGTTCCCGGGACCGGACGGAAACGAACACTGAAGCTTTCTTT. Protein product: CASSSRDRTETNTEAFF.